This T cell receptor (beta chain) is from a study of blood T cell repertoires in COVID-19 (dated by TCRdb to 2020 to 2022). Looking at the study overall: The collaborator samples originated in the United States, Italy and Spain and spanned the acute and convalescent phases of COVID-19. Where available, HLA class I and class II types were obtained from metadata supplied by the sample provider rather than from assay-based typing. The sample metadata nearly always contained a de-identified subject ID, COVID-19 status, age in years and sex. The dataset comprised deeply sampled blood TCRbeta repertoires from subjects exposed to, actively infected with, or recovered from COVID-19. The repertoires were released in a freely available public database intended as a resource for research on the immune response to SARS-CoV-2. The material from the prospective study consisted of cDNA or gDNA derived from T cells, B-cell-depleted T cells, or PBMCs. Samples were obtained from the ongoing ImmuneRACE study (first 160 participants) and from over 1,000 subjects provided by 6 global collaborators. Overall study results and their limits: The amount of clinical and demographic metadata varied by source and participant and was provided uncurated.

A second Seattle source provided samples from volunteer blood donors who had recovered from COVID-19. The collaborating institutions used their own protocols to collect whole blood in K2EDTA tubes. For TCRbeta analysis, collaborators shipped samples as frozen whole blood, isolated PBMCs, or DNA extracted from either of those sample types. TCRbeta CDR3 regions were amplified from genomic DNA by means of the immunoSEQ Assay, a bias-controlled multiplex PCR. The authors' analysis ran thus. The number of nucleated cells in each sample was estimated from the amplification of reference gene primers within the assay. Sequence reads were collapsed and filtered to measure the absolute abundance of every unique TCRbeta CDR3 rearrangement. Productive Simpson clonality was computed per sample as the square root of Simpson's diversity index over productive rearrangements. The immuneACCESS repertoire file appears here via TCRdb, limited to in-frame rearrangements. These files lack a portion of the clones; in checked studies, under half of the deficit traces to unresolved V genes, and the cause of the others is not known. Clone size and V and J calls were adopted from that table, with D and trimming inferred from the DNA. This sample gives 250,000 to 300,000 clones in total; more than 75% of them show up just once. Clones ranked in the top ten supply 0.95% to 1% of the sample.

As to this clone: Its cognate antigen has yet to be identified. No base qualities exist here, and no much larger clone lies one base off it.

CDR1 and CDR2 are read off the germline V gene as SGHNT and YENEEA. Including cysteine and phenylalanine, the CDR3 has 14 amino acids. The retained sequence is limited to the CDR3, 42 bases, with the frame set at the first base. The junction shows trimming of 8 bases on V and 7 bases on J, and the gene matches do not reach 9 bases of it. The source of this sequence is a woman in her thirties or forties who had recovered from COVID-19. The sequence joins TRBV11-3 to TRBJ2-1, and 9 bases in between align with TRBD1. Sequencing was performed on peripheral blood. The nucleotide sequence reads as follows: TGTGCCAGCGGCCTTACAGGGGGCGAAAATGAGCAGTTCTTC. Its protein product is CASGLTGGENEQFF.